A single sample is the source of the 32 T cell receptor beta chains below, sequenced in a study of T cell responses to AZD1222 COVID-19 vaccine. TCRdb keeps only in-frame clones here, not all; method: immunoSEQ multiplex PCR. The data show some 73,000 clones, 89% seen once. Source: peripheral blood, taken 28 days after the second AZD1222 dose. The origin of the receptors is an adult who received the AZD1222 COVID-19 vaccine.

V is TRBV6-5 and J is TRBJ1-5; TRBD1 agrees at 8 bases. The V gene end was trimmed by 7 bases and the J gene end by 0 bases; junction bases not matched to a gene: 5. Germline loops: CDR1 MNHEY, CDR2 SVGAGI. This CDR3 has 15 amino acids. The CDR3 DNA follows: TGTGCCAGCAAACGGACAGGGAATAGCAATCAGCCCCAGCATTTT. Its protein is CASKRTGNSNQPQHF.

V and J are TRBV11-2 and TRBJ1-3, with TRBD1 matching 8 bases. The germline V gene encodes CDR1 SGHAT and CDR2 FQNNGV. Trimming cost V 4 bases and J 2 bases; bases outside gene matches: 7. The CDR3 consists of 16 residues. The CDR3 DNA follows: TGTGCCAGCAGCTGGGGGGACAGGATAACTGGAAACACCATATATTTT. It yields the protein CASSWGDRITGNTIYF. The entire variable domain, with the rest obtained from reference TRBV11-2 and TRBJ1-3, is as follows: EAGVAQSPRYKIIEKRQSVAFWCNPISGHATLYWYQQILGQGPKLLIQFQNNGVVDDSQLPKDRFSAERLKGVDSTLKIQPAKLEDSAVYLCASSWGDRITGNTIYFGEGSWLTVV.

The chain recombines TRBV6-5 with TRBJ2-1; 7 bases map to TRBD1. CDR1 and CDR2 (germline): MNHEY, SVGAGI. The CDR3 is made up of 15 amino acids. The J segment lost 5 bases and the V segment lost 2 bases, leaving 6 bases of the junction unmatched. This CDR3 is CASSYVDRTNNEQFF. CDR3 nucleotides: TGTGCCAGCAGTTACGTGGACAGGACCAACAATGAGCAGTTCTTC.

V usage is TRBV11-3 and J usage is TRBJ1-2; 7 nucleotides agree with TRBD1. There are 14 residues in the CDR3. V shed 1 base and J 4 bases; nucleotides not matched to a gene: 3. The V gene's germline CDR1 is SGHNT and CDR2 YENEEA. CDR3 sequence (DNA): TGTGCCAGCAGCTTAGTGAGGACAGGCTATGGCTACACCTTC. It encodes CASSLVRTGYGYTF.

This clone was seen just once. V is TRBV5-1 and J is TRBJ1-3; 8 nucleotides align to TRBD1. J was trimmed by 1 base and V by 5 bases; bases with no gene match: 2. The CDR3 has 14 amino acids. In germline, CDR1 is SGHRS, CDR2 YFSETQ. The chain's CDR3 is CASSQGASGNTIYF. CDR3 in DNA: TGCGCCAGCAGTCAGGGGGCATCTGGAAACACCATATATTTT.

The V gene is TRBV9, the J gene TRBJ2-7; D is possibly TRBD1 (6 bases). The germline gives CDR1 SGDLS, CDR2 YYNGEE. Trimming pared 4 bases from V and 8 bases from J, leaving 25 bases between. The CDR3 has 16 residues. The CDR3 nucleotides read TGTGCCAGCAGCCCACTGGGCCTCCGAGGGGGATACAAGCAGTACTTC. Amino acid sequence: CASSPLGLRGGYKQYF.

The V call is TRBV6-5, the J call TRBJ2-3, with D hard to call. The germline gives CDR1 MNHEY, CDR2 SVGAGI. CDR3 length: 11 residues. Trimming removed 7 bases from V and 6 bases from J, with 8 bases in between. CDR3 region: CASKRSDTQYF. CDR3 coding DNA: TGTGCCAGCAAGAGGTCGGATACGCAGTATTTT.

The chain is built from TRBV6-4 and TRBJ1-1; D call uncertain. The CDR3 is 15 residues long. Looked up from germline, CDR1 is MRHNA and CDR2 is SNTAGT. Trimming shortened V by 2 bases and J by 5 bases, and 15 bases separated the two germline ends. CDR3 nucleotides: TGTGCCAGCAGTGACGGACGGACCCCTGGGACTGAAGCTTTCTTT. It is translated as CASSDGRTPGTEAFF.

The V call is TRBV19, the J call TRBJ2-1; D remains unclear. Trimming cost V 6 bases and J 0 bases, with 12 bases left between them. Germline V lookup: CDR1 LNHDA, CDR2 SQIVND (reference sequence). This CDR3 has 15 residues. The CDR3 bases are TGTGCCAGTAGACACAGCCTGGGCTCCTACAATGAGCAGTTCTTC. Its translation: CASRHSLGSYNEQFF. Drawing the rest from reference TRBV19 and TRBJ2-1, the complete variable domain is DGGITQSPKYLFRKEGQNVTLSCEQNLNHDAMYWYRQDPGQGLRLIYYSQIVNDFQKGDIAEGYSVSREKKESFPLTVTSAQKNPTAFYLCASRHSLGSYNEQFFGPGTRLTVL.

Remarks on this clone: The junction departs from germline at one end; a sequencing error may be responsible. The gene calls are TRBV18 and TRBJ2-6; possible D gene TRBD1, 6 bases. From germline, CDR1 is KGHSH and CDR2 LQKENI. This CDR3 has 18 amino acids. The CDR3 is CASSPLQGPSSGANVLTF. DNA for the CDR3: TGTGCCAGCTCCCCACTTCAGGGGCCCAGCTCTGGGGCCAACGTCCTGACTTTC.

The chain combines TRBV7-9 with TRBJ2-3; the match to TRBD2 covers 9 bases. The CDR3 has 15 residues. J was trimmed by 6 bases and V by 1 base; bases with no gene match: 5. In germline, CDR1 is SEHNR, CDR2 FQNEAQ (reference sequence). CDR3 DNA sequence: TGTGCCAGCAGCTTAGTGAGCGGGAGGTTGGATACGCAGTATTTT. This gives the protein CASSLVSGRLDTQYF. The full variable domain, rest sourced from reference TRBV7-9 and TRBJ2-3, is DTGVSQNPRHKITKRGQNVTFRCDPISEHNRLYWYRQTLGQGPEFLTYFQNEAQLEKSRLLSDRFSAERPKGSFSTLEIQRTEQGDSAMYLCASSLVSGRLDTQYFGPGTRLTVL.

The count of this clone is one. This chain connects TRBV11-2 to TRBJ1-2, with D maybe TRBD1 (5 bases). This CDR3 is 15 amino acids long. V dropped 4 bases and J dropped 4 bases, with 16 bases sitting between them. CDR1 is SGHAT and CDR2 is FQNNGV in the germline V gene. CDR3 protein: CASSSLGVWGYGYTF. As DNA, the CDR3 is TGTGCCAGCAGCTCCCTGGGGGTCTGGGGCTATGGCTACACCTTC.

The rearrangement uses TRBV30 and TRBJ2-1; D unresolved. In germline, CDR1 is GTSNPN, CDR2 SVGIG (reference sequence). Between the trimmed V and J ends, which lost 2 bases and 15 bases, there was a span of 17 bases. This CDR3 spans 12 amino acids. The CDR3: CAWSSGPRSPFF. The CDR3 coding sequence is TGTGCCTGGAGTTCAGGTCCTCGATCCCCGTTCTTC.

Regarding this clone: The identical CDR3 is also encoded by other nucleotide sequences in the sample. The V and J genes are TRBV5-1 and TRBJ2-1; D perhaps matches TRBD2 (5 bases). Germline-derived CDR1 and CDR2 are SGHRS and YFSETQ. CDR3 size: 15 residues. With 0 bases removed from V and 0 bases from J, the gap between germline ends came to 7 bases. The CDR3, as DNA: TGCGCCAGCAGCTTGGCTGCGGGCTCCTACAATGAGCAGTTCTTC. This sequence encodes CASSLAAGSYNEQFF.

In nucleotides, the CDR3 is TGTGCCAGCAGCCTCGGGACAGCTGGAAACACCATATATTTT. It codes for CASSLGTAGNTIYF. The rearrangement links TRBV3-1 (or the pseudogene TRBV3-2) to TRBJ1-3, with 7 bases fitting TRBD1. The CDR3 is 14 residues long. Germline V gene data show CDR1 as LGHDT and CDR2 as YNNKEL (reference sequence). The V and J ends lost 4 bases and 2 bases, in that order; junction bases with no gene match: 2.

The V and J genes are TRBV14 and TRBJ2-7; 9 nucleotides line up with TRBD1. This CDR3 has 13 residues. Germline V gene data show CDR1 as SGHDN and CDR2 as FVKESK. V lost 2 bases to trimming and J lost 6 bases; unmatched junction nucleotides: 2. Written as DNA, the CDR3 is TGTGCCAGCAGCCAAAGGACAGGGGTCGAGCAGTACGTC. Its protein product is CASSQRTGVEQYV.

This clone was seen a few times. The rearrangement joins TRBV15 to TRBJ1-1; no firm D call. V was trimmed by 0 bases and J by 1 base, leaving 15 bases between them. Per germline, CDR1 LNHNV and CDR2 YYDKDF (reference sequence). CDR3 length: 17 amino acids. In DNA, the CDR3 is TGTGCCACCAGCAGAGAAACCGACCGCTCGGGGAACACTGAAGCTTTCTTT. Protein product: CATSRETDRSGNTEAFF.

The gene calls are TRBV19 and TRBJ1-2, with D possibly TRBD1 on 6 matching bases. CDR3 length equals 14 residues. CDR1 LNHDA and CDR2 SQIVND come from the germline V gene (reference sequence). V dropped 6 bases and J dropped 3 bases, with 14 bases sitting between them. The CDR3 protein is CASSYREPHYGYTF. CDR3 DNA: TGTGCCAGTAGCTACAGGGAACCACACTATGGCTACACCTTC.

The rearrangement links TRBV2 to TRBJ2-1; no definite D call. The V end lost 2 bases, the J end lost 12 bases, and 11 bases lay between the germline ends. CDR3 length: 12 amino acids. CDR1 and CDR2 from the germline V gene are SNHLY and FYNNEI. The CDR3 loop is CASSELVGWQFF. The CDR3 region has the DNA TGTGCCAGCAGTGAACTCGTGGGCTGGCAGTTCTTC.

The genes are TRBV5-1 and TRBJ1-1; D uncertain. The V gene's germline CDR1 is SGHRS and CDR2 YFSETQ. Deletions cut 4 bases from V and 2 bases from J, with 18 bases between. The CDR3 covers 16 residues. The chain's CDR3 is CASSPLVAEANTEAFF. As DNA, the CDR3 is TGCGCCAGCAGCCCTCTGGTGGCGGAAGCCAACACTGAAGCTTTCTTT.

This chain links TRBV5-4 with TRBJ2-7; 7 positions agree with TRBD1. The V gene end was trimmed by 4 bases and the J gene end by 3 bases; junction bases not matched to a gene: 10. There are 15 residues in the CDR3. Germline CDR1 reads SGHNT; CDR2 reads YYREEE (reference sequence). Here the CDR3 reads CASSPGQATLYEQYF. CDR3 in DNA: TGTGCCAGCAGCCCAGGACAGGCAACCCTCTACGAGCAGTACTTC.

This clone showed up just once. This rearrangement joins TRBV4-2 to TRBJ2-1, with D maybe TRBD2 (5 bases). The V end lost 1 base, the J end lost 8 bases, and 9 bases lay between the germline ends. Germline CDR1 reads LGHNA; CDR2 reads YNFKEQ. This CDR3 region has 13 residues. CDR3 residues: CASSQVLAYEQFF. CDR3 DNA: TGTGCCAGCAGCCAAGTTCTAGCCTATGAGCAGTTCTTC.

The chain employs TRBV6-6 and TRBJ1-5; D gene uncertain. CDR1 MNHNY and CDR2 SVGAGI come from the germline V gene (reference sequence). This CDR3 comprises 13 residues. Trimming left V 0 bases short and J 5 bases short, with 5 bases between. CDR3 coding DNA: TGTGCCAGCAGTTACTCGGGAGATCAGCCCCAGCATTTT. This encodes CASSYSGDQPQHF.

CDR3 amino acids: CAVGGQGGSQPQHF. As DNA, the CDR3 is TGTGCCGTCGGGGGGCAGGGTGGGAGTCAGCCCCAGCATTTT. The V gene is TRBV7-8, the J gene TRBJ1-5; perhaps TRBD1 as D (6 bases). Trimming took off 11 bases at V and 6 bases at J, with 20 bases between the two ends. Looked up from germline, CDR1 is SGHVS and CDR2 is FQNEAQ. The CDR3 consists of 14 residues.

The genes are TRBV10-3 and TRBJ1-1; D is perhaps TRBD1 (6 bases). The CDR3 is 11 amino acids. V lost 6 bases and J lost 7, with 9 bases in between. Germline lookup yields CDR1 ENHRY and CDR2 SYGVKD. CDR3 sequence reads: CAISGQSEAFF. As DNA, the CDR3 is TGTGCCATCAGCGGACAGAGTGAAGCTTTCTTT.

This clone was picked up one time. The gene calls are TRBV30 and TRBJ2-4, with 8 bases fitting TRBD1. CDR1 is GTSNPN, CDR2 SVGIG, per germline (reference sequence). V dropped 0 bases and J dropped 0; count of bases not matched to a gene: 4. The CDR3 loop spans 16 amino acids. CDR3 amino acids: CAWSVGRGLAKNIQYF. Written as DNA, the CDR3 is TGTGCCTGGAGTGTAGGCAGGGGGCTAGCCAAAAACATTCAGTACTTC.

The rearrangement joins TRBV3-1 (or the pseudogene TRBV3-2) to TRBJ2-1; no clear D. CDR3 length equals 11 residues. The V and J ends lost 4 bases and 5 bases respectively, with 3 bases between them. Germline V gene data show CDR1 as LGHDT and CDR2 as YNNKEL (reference sequence). The CDR3 DNA reads TGTGCCAGCAGCCTAAACAATGAGCAGTTCTTC. It yields the protein CASSLNNEQFF.

This sequence joins TRBV4-3 and TRBJ1-4; tentative D call: TRBD1 (5 bases). Deletions cut 0 bases from V and 5 bases from J, with 19 bases between. CDR1 and CDR2 from the germline V gene are LGHNA and YSLEER. The CDR3 spans 18 residues. The CDR3 bases are TGCGCCAGCAGCCAAGATAAGGCCCGGACACTGCGAAATGAAAAACTGTTTTTT. It encodes CASSQDKARTLRNEKLFF.

V is TRBV7-3 and J is TRBJ2-2; TRBD1 matches at 12 bases. The CDR3 has 17 residues. Germline V gene sequence: CDR1 SGHTA, CDR2 FQGTGA. After removal of 4 bases from V and 8 bases from J, the junction contained 11 bases not matched to a gene. The CDR3 DNA is TGTGCCAGCAGCTCCATTGCCGGGACAGGGGGCAGGGGGGAGCTGTTTTTT. Translation: CASSSIAGTGGRGELFF.

The rearrangement uses TRBV12-5 and TRBJ2-1, with D possibly called TRBD1 or TRBD2 (5 bases each). Trimming shortened V by 1 base and J by 4 bases, and 14 bases separated the two germline ends. CDR3 length: 16 amino acids. From germline, CDR1 is LGHNT and CDR2 FRNRAP. CDR3 region: CASGLDPGPPYNEQFF. In DNA, the CDR3 is TGTGCTAGTGGTTTGGATCCGGGGCCACCTTACAATGAGCAGTTCTTC.

This clone was seen once. This rearrangement joins TRBV6-5 to TRBJ1-1; the match to TRBD1 covers 7 bases. CDR1 is MNHEY, CDR2 SVGAGI, per germline. V shed 7 bases and J 1 base; nucleotides not matched to a gene: 3. The CDR3 sequence is 13 residues long. The CDR3 nucleotides read TGTGCCAGCACCCGACAGGGGAACACTGAAGCTTTCTTT. Translating gives CASTRQGNTEAFF.

The J gene is TRBJ2-1, the V gene TRBV14, with TRBD1 as a possible D gene (6 bases). Germline values: CDR1 SGHDN, CDR2 FVKESK. The CDR3 has 17 amino acids. Trimming shortened V by 0 bases and J by 7 bases, and 19 bases separated the two germline ends. The CDR3 bases are TGTGCCAGCAGCCAAGATTTAGTAAGGGACACGGGAAATGAGCAGTTCTTC. Amino acid sequence: CASSQDLVRDTGNEQFF.